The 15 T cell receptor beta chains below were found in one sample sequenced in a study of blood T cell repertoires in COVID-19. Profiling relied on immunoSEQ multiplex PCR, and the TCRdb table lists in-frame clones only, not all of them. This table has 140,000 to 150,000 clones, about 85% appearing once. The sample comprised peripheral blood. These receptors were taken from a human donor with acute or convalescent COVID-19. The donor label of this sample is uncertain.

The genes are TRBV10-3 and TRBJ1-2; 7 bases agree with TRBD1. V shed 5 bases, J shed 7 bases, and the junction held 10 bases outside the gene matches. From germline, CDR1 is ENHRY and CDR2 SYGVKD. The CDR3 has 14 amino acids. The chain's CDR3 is CAISPDRVESGYTF. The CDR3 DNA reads TGTGCCATCAGTCCCGACAGGGTGGAAAGTGGCTACACCTTC.

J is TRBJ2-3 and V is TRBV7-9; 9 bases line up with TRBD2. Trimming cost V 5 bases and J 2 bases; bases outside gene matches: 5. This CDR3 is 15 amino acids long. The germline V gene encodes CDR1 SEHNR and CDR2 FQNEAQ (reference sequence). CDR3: CASSPWTSDTDTQYF. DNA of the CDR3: TGTGCCAGCAGCCCTTGGACTAGCGACACAGATACGCAGTATTTT. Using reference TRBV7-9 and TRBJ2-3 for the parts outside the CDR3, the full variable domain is DTGVSQNPRHKITKRGQNVTFRCDPISEHNRLYWYRQTLGQGPEFLTYFQNEAQLEKSRLLSDRFSAERPKGSFSTLEIQRTEQGDSAMYLCASSPWTSDTDTQYFGPGTRLTVL.

CDR3 amino acids: CASSSDRVPGGTEAFF. Written as DNA, the CDR3 is TGTGCCAGCAGCTCTGACCGGGTCCCCGGGGGCACTGAAGCTTTCTTT. V and J are TRBV7-9 and TRBJ1-1; a weak D match, TRBD1 (5 bases). The germline V gene has CDR1 SEHNR and CDR2 FQNEAQ (reference sequence). The CDR3 runs 16 residues. V lost 4 bases, J lost 4 bases, and 19 bases lay in between.

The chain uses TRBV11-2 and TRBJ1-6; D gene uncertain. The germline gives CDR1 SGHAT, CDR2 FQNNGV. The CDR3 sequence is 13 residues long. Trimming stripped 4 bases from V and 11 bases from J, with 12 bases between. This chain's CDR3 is CASSSYPAAPLHF. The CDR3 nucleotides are TGTGCCAGCAGCTCGTACCCGGCGGCACCCCTCCACTTT. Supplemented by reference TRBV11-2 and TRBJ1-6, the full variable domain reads EAGVAQSPRYKIIEKRQSVAFWCNPISGHATLYWYQQILGQGPKLLIQFQNNGVVDDSQLPKDRFSAERLKGVDSTLKIQPAKLEDSAVYLCASSSYPAAPLHFGNGTRLTVT.

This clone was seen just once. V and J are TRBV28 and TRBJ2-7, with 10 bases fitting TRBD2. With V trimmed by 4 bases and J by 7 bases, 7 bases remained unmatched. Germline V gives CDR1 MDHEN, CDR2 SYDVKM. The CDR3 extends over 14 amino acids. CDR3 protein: CASSSSGSMGEQYV. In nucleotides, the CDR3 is TGTGCCAGCAGTTCTAGCGGGAGTATGGGGGAGCAGTACGTC.

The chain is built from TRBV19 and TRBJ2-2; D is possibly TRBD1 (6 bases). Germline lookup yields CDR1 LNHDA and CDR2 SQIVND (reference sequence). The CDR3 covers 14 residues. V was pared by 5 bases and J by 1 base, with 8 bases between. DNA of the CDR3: TGTGCCAGTAGTGAGGACAGGAACACCGGGGAGCTGTTTTTT. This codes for CASSEDRNTGELFF.

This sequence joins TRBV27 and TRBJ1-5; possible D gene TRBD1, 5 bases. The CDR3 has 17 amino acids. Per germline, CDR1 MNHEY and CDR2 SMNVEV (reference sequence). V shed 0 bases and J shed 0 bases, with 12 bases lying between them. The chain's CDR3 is CASSLSSGPLSNQPQHF. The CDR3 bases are TGTGCCAGCAGTTTATCGTCAGGGCCTCTTAGCAATCAGCCCCAGCATTTT.

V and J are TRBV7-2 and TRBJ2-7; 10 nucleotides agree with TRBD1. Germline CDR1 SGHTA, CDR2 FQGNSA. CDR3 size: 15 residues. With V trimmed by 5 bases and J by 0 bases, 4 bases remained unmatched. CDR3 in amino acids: CASSAGQGSSYEQYF. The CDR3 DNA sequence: TGTGCCAGCAGCGCGGGACAGGGGAGCTCCTACGAGCAGTACTTC.

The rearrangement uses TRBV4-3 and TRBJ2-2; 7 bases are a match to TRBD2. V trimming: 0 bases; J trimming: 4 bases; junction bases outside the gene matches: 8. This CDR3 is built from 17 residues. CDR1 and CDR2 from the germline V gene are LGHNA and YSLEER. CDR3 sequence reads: CASSQDPGGTSTGELFF. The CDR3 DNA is TGCGCCAGCAGCCAAGATCCCGGGGGGACTTCCACCGGGGAGCTGTTTTTT.

The CDR3 sequence is CASKTGSNTEAFF. As DNA, the CDR3 is TGTGCCAGCAAGACAGGGTCGAACACTGAAGCTTTCTTT. The rearrangement uses TRBV6-5 and TRBJ1-1; 7 bases are shared with TRBD1. There are 13 residues in the CDR3. Unmatched junction bases numbered 3, after V lost 7 bases and J lost 1 base. From germline, CDR1 is MNHEY and CDR2 SVGAGI.

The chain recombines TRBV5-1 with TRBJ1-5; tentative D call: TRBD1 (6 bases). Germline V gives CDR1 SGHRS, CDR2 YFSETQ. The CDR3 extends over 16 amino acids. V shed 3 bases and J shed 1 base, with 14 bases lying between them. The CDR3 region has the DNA TGCGCCAGCAGCTCTTCACCGGGACAAAGCAATCAGCCCCAGCATTTT. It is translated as CASSSSPGQSNQPQHF.

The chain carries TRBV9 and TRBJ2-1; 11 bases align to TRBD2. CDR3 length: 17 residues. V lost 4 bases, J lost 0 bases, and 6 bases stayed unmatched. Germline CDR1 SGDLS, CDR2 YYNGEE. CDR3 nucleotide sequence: TGTGCCAGCAGCACCCGGACTAGCGGGCACTCCTACAATGAGCAGTTCTTC. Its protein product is CASSTRTSGHSYNEQFF. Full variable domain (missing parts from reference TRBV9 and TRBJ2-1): DSGVTQTPKHLITATGQRVTLRCSPRSGDLSVYWYQQSLDQGLQFLIQYYNGEERAKGNILERFSAQQFPDLHSELNLSSLELGDSALYFCASSTRTSGHSYNEQFFGPGTRLTVL.

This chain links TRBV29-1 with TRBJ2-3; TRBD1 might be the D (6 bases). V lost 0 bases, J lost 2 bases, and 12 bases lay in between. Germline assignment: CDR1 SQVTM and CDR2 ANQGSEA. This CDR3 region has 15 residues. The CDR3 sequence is CSVEETGYTTDTQYF. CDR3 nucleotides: TGCAGCGTTGAAGAGACAGGTTACACCACAGATACGCAGTATTTT.

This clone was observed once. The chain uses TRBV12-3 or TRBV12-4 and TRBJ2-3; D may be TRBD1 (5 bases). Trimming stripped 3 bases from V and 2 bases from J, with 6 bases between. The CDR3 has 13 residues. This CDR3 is CASSFRATDTQYF. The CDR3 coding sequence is TGTGCCAGCAGTTTCAGGGCCACAGATACGCAGTATTTT.

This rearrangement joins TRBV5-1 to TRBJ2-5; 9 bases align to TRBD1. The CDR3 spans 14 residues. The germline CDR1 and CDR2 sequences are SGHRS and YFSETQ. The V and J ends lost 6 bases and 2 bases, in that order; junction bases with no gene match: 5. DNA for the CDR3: TGCGCCAGCATGTCCGGGACAGGGCAAGAGACCCAGTACTTC. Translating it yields CASMSGTGQETQYF.